The 16 T cell receptor beta chains presented below share a single source sample, sequenced in a study of blood T cells in healthy people across ages. A second PCR of roughly 6 to 12 cycles used a sample-barcoded 5' primer and a J-beta primer mix. TCRdb used MiXCR to reprocess the 5' RACE reads, holding one entry per CDR3 protein. The table records about 830,000 distinct CDR3 sequences, 58% of them present only once. Input material: blood. The receptors here all came from a man aged 25 to 45 in good health.

This clonotype was counted only a few times. The V call is TRBV3-1, the J call TRBJ2-7; 9 bases agree with TRBD1. The length of the CDR3 is 14 residues. After removal of 4 bases from V and 2 bases from J, the junction contained 3 bases not matched to a gene. Germline V gene data show CDR1 as LGHDT and CDR2 as YNNKEL (reference sequence). CDR3 amino acids: CASSRGQGPYEQYF. For the CDR3, the DNA is TGTGCCAGCAGCCGCGGACAGGGGCCCTACGAGCAGTACTTC.

This chain uses TRBV20-1 with TRBJ2-1, with 13 nucleotides matching TRBD2. Germline CDR1 reads DFQATT; CDR2 reads SNEGSKA (reference sequence). Trimming took 0 bases from V and 9 from J; bases not matched to a gene: 8. The CDR3 has 16 residues. This CDR3 is CSARDRTSGSFGEQFF. The CDR3 nucleotides read TGCAGTGCTAGAGATCGGACTAGCGGGAGTTTCGGTGAGCAGTTCTTC.

The V and J genes are TRBV5-6 and TRBJ1-2; D is unresolved. The germline CDR1 and CDR2 sequences are SGHDT and YYEEEE. This CDR3 has 12 residues. V was clipped by 4 bases and J by 8 bases, with 12 bases between them. The CDR3 nucleotides are TGTGCCAGCAGCCGGGAAGAGATGGGCTACACCTTC. It codes for CASSREEMGYTF. The full variable domain, completed using reference TRBV5-6 and TRBJ1-2, is DAGVTQSPTHLIKTRGQQVTLRCSPKSGHDTVSWYQQALGQGPQFIFQYYEEEERQRGNFPDRFSGHQFPNYSSELNVNALLLGDSALYLCASSREEMGYTFGSGTRLTVV.

The V and J genes are TRBV29-1 and TRBJ2-1, with 8 bases that match TRBD1. V dropped 1 base and J dropped 8; count of bases not matched to a gene: 7. Germline V gene sequence: CDR1 SQVTM, CDR2 ANQGSEA. The CDR3 has 14 residues. Here the CDR3 DNA reads TGCAGCGTTGAAGCGGGGGACAGGTTGGATGAGCAGTTCTTC. Translating gives CSVEAGDRLDEQFF.

Here the CDR3 DNA reads TGCAGTGCTACGACACAGAACACTGAAGCTTTCTTT. This translates into CSATTQNTEAFF. V gene TRBV20-1 combines with J gene TRBJ1-1; D is uncertain. CDR1 is DFQATT and CDR2 is SNEGSKA in the germline V gene (reference sequence). CDR3 size: 12 residues. V was shortened by 4 bases and J by 1 base, with 7 bases between the two germline ends.

The chain is built from TRBV7-9 and TRBJ2-3, with a possible D match to TRBD2 (7 bases). CDR3 size: 13 residues. The germline CDR1 and CDR2 sequences are SEHNR and FQNEAQ (reference sequence). The germline V and J ends were trimmed by 8 bases and 4 bases, with 13 bases remaining between them. The CDR3 region is CASWGGRADTQYF. CDR3 sequence (DNA): TGTGCCAGCTGGGGGGGCCGGGCAGATACGCAGTATTTT.

The table lists this clonotype with a few counts. The chain combines TRBV20-1 with TRBJ2-3; 12 nucleotides match TRBD2. With V trimmed by 6 bases and J by 3 bases, 4 bases remained unmatched. CDR1 and CDR2 (germline): DFQATT, SNEGSKA (reference sequence). The CDR3 sequence is 14 residues long. The CDR3 loop is CSAPLAGGTDTQYF. CDR3 in DNA: TGCAGTGCCCCACTAGCGGGGGGTACAGATACGCAGTATTTT.

Only a few counts were recorded for this clonotype. The V and J genes are TRBV3-1 and TRBJ2-3, with D unresolved. This CDR3 comprises 15 residues. Germline V gene data show CDR1 as LGHDT and CDR2 as YNNKEL (reference sequence). V was pared by 1 base and J by 0 bases, with 8 bases between. Here the CDR3 reads CASSQARQSTDTQYF. CDR3 coding DNA: TGTGCCAGCAGCCAAGCGCGCCAAAGCACAGATACGCAGTATTTT.

V usage is TRBV30 and J usage is TRBJ2-5, with D possibly being TRBD1 or TRBD2 (6 bases each). The germline CDR1 and CDR2 sequences are GTSNPN and SVGIG (reference sequence). V lost 5 bases to trimming and J lost 5 bases, with 12 bases between them. CDR3 size: 12 residues. The CDR3 region has the DNA TGTGCCTGGGGTCTAGGGGGGGAGACCCAGTACTTC. Protein sequence: CAWGLGGETQYF.

DNA for the CDR3: TGCAGTGAAGGGACTAGCGGGAGGACAGATACGCAGTATTTT. This translates into CSEGTSGRTDTQYF. The V and J genes are TRBV20-1 and TRBJ2-3; 15 nucleotides agree with TRBD2. With V trimmed by 7 bases and J by 3 bases, 2 bases remained unmatched. The germline gives CDR1 DFQATT, CDR2 SNEGSKA (reference sequence). The CDR3 runs 14 residues.

The rearrangement links TRBV29-1 to TRBJ2-7; TRBD1 is a possible D gene (5 bases). CDR1 is SQVTM, CDR2 ANQGSEA, per germline. The CDR3 is 13 amino acids. Trimming removed 3 bases from V and 3 bases from J, with 12 bases in between. The CDR3 DNA follows: TGCAGCGTTGAGGGTCAGGGTTACTACGAGCAGTACTTC. Encoded protein: CSVEGQGYYEQYF.

This clonotype has only a few counts. V and J are TRBV9 and TRBJ1-2; possible D gene TRBD1, 6 bases. Trimming cost V 4 bases and J 6 bases, with 19 bases left between them. CDR1 SGDLS and CDR2 YYNGEE come from the germline V gene. The CDR3 is made up of 15 amino acids. The CDR3 reads CASSPGQSRYHGYTF. CDR3 DNA sequence: TGTGCCAGCAGCCCCGGACAGTCTCGCTATCATGGCTACACCTTC.

This rearrangement joins TRBV15 to TRBJ2-7; D is ambiguous. Germline CDR1 LNHNV, CDR2 YYDKDF (reference sequence). V lost 3 bases, J lost 2 bases, and 11 bases lay in between. This CDR3 has 14 amino acids. CDR3 nucleotide sequence: TGTGCCACCAGCAGGTCTGGGTTTGCCTACGAGCAGTACTTC. Protein product: CATSRSGFAYEQYF.

V gene TRBV4-2 combines with J gene TRBJ2-7, with a weak D call TRBD1 (5 bases). Germline-derived CDR1 and CDR2 are LGHNA and YNFKEQ. Trimming left V 0 bases short and J 1 base short, with 16 bases between. The CDR3 length is 17 residues. DNA for the CDR3: TGTGCCAGCAGCCAAGACCCTACAGGTCAGAGGTCCTACGAGCAGTACTTC. Translating it yields CASSQDPTGQRSYEQYF.

This clonotype was counted a few times. V and J are TRBV6-1 and TRBJ2-4; D is uncertain. Germline CDR1 reads MNHNS; CDR2 reads SASEGT. The CDR3 sequence is 13 residues long. Trimming shortened V by 7 bases and J by 0 bases, and 7 bases separated the two germline ends. This CDR3 reads CASTELAKNIQYF. CDR3 DNA: TGTGCCAGCACCGAGCTAGCCAAAAACATTCAGTACTTC.

This chain joins TRBV9 and TRBJ2-1; 12 nucleotides line up with TRBD2. This CDR3 is built from 16 residues. The germline V gene has CDR1 SGDLS and CDR2 YYNGEE. The V segment lost 0 bases and the J segment 8 bases; nucleotides outside the gene matches: 6. In DNA, the CDR3 is TGTGCCAGCAGCGTAGCTTCTAGCGGGAGGGCTGATGAGCAGTTCTTC. Protein sequence: CASSVASSGRADEQFF.